One sample yielded the 28 T cell receptor beta chains listed below, sequenced in a study of shared clonotypes between healthy human individuals. The method was immunoSEQ multiplex PCR; TCRdb's version includes in-frame clones alone and lacks a portion of them. The sample carries some 580,000 clones, approximately 97% recorded once. Input material: naive CD4+ T cells sorted from blood. Subset of the sample: CD45RA+ positively selected. These TCRs come from a woman aged 30 to 39 in good health.

This clone was recorded only once. The rearrangement joins TRBV13 to TRBJ1-2, with D perhaps TRBD1 (5 bases). This CDR3 is built from 16 residues. V lost 4 bases and J 8 bases, leaving 23 bases between the germline ends. CDR1 is PRHDT, CDR2 FYEKMQ, per germline (reference sequence). The CDR3 sequence is CASSYRATDVGRGYTF. CDR3 DNA sequence: TGTGCCAGCAGCTACAGAGCGACAGACGTAGGGAGAGGCTACACCTTC. The full variable domain, in which reference TRBV13 and TRBJ1-2 provide the parts outside the CDR3, is AAGVIQSPRHLIKEKRETATLKCYPIPRHDTVYWYQQGPGQDPQFLISFYEKMQSDKGSIPDRFSAQQFSDYHSELNMSSLELGDSALYFCASSYRATDVGRGYTFGSGTRLTVV.

V is TRBV7-8 and J is TRBJ2-2, with a weak D call TRBD2 (5 bases). The CDR3 sequence is 16 residues long. Trimming removed 5 bases at V and 0 bases at J, with 13 bases between. Germline V gene sequence: CDR1 SGHVS, CDR2 FQNEAQ. This CDR3 reads CASSESAGANTGELFF. CDR3 nucleotides: TGTGCCAGCAGCGAATCGGCGGGTGCGAACACCGGGGAGCTGTTTTTT.

V and J are TRBV5-1 and TRBJ2-5, with D perhaps matching TRBD1 (6 bases). V lost 4 bases and J lost 3, with 10 bases in between. Germline loops: CDR1 SGHRS, CDR2 YFSETQ. The CDR3 runs to 13 residues. CDR3 amino acids: CASSVGQKETQYF. The CDR3 nucleotides read TGCGCCAGCAGCGTGGGACAAAAAGAGACCCAGTACTTC.

This chain uses TRBV28 with TRBJ2-1; 11 nucleotides match TRBD2. Germline V gene data show CDR1 as MDHEN and CDR2 as SYDVKM. V shed 6 bases and J 5 bases; nucleotides not matched to a gene: 12. This CDR3 contains 17 residues. This CDR3 reads CASSLSLGLAGDNEQFF. In DNA, the CDR3 is TGTGCCAGCAGCCTAAGCCTAGGACTAGCGGGCGACAATGAGCAGTTCTTC.

The chain combines TRBV11-1 with TRBJ2-7, with TRBD2 as a possible D gene (6 bases). Germline CDR1 and CDR2: SGHAT and FQDESV (reference sequence). V dropped 0 bases and J dropped 1 base, with 13 bases sitting between them. CDR3 length equals 16 residues. CDR3 DNA: TGTGCCAGCAGCTTAGCCCGGGACTTCGGATCCTACGAGCAGTACTTC. Amino acid sequence: CASSLARDFGSYEQYF.

This clone was seen only once. This sample also contains other DNA sequences that code for the same CDR3. V gene TRBV5-1 combines with J gene TRBJ2-5; D ambiguous. Germline loops: CDR1 SGHRS, CDR2 YFSETQ. Trimming took off 2 bases at V and 2 bases at J, with 4 bases between the two ends. This CDR3 is 12 amino acids long. The CDR3 bases are TGCGCCAGCAGCTTAGGACAAGAGACCCAGTACTTC. Protein product: CASSLGQETQYF. Combining the CDR3 with reference TRBV5-1 and TRBJ2-5 gives the whole variable domain KAGVTQTPRYLIKTRGQQVTLSCSPISGHRSVSWYQQTPGQGLQFLFEYFSETQRNKGNFPGRFSGRQFSNSRSEMNVSTLELGDSALYLCASSLGQETQYFGPGTRLLVL.

The genes are TRBV28 and TRBJ2-2; a weak D match, TRBD1 (6 bases). Germline V gene data show CDR1 as MDHEN and CDR2 as SYDVKM. The CDR3 is made up of 14 amino acids. V lost 6 bases and J lost 3, with 11 bases in between. The DNA of the CDR3 is TGTGCCAGCAGGCAGGGGACATACACCGGGGAGCTGTTTTTT. It specifies CASRQGTYTGELFF.

The CDR3 DNA is TGTGCCAGCAGCTTGTTGTCAGGGAACGGAAAACTGTTTTTT. Translation: CASSLLSGNGKLFF. The chain uses TRBV5-6 and TRBJ1-4; TRBD1 is a possible D gene (5 bases). Germline-derived CDR1 and CDR2 are SGHDT and YYEEEE. The CDR3 sequence is 14 residues long. Trimming took 1 base from V and 10 from J, leaving 14 bases between them.

This clone is a singleton in its sample. CDR3 DNA: TGTGCCAGCAGTGAAGCGGGACTAGCGGGAGGGTACGAGCAGTACTTC. As protein: CASSEAGLAGGYEQYF. The V call is TRBV6-1, the J call TRBJ2-7, with TRBD2 matching 16 bases. The V gene end was trimmed by 0 bases and the J gene end by 4 bases; junction bases not matched to a gene: 0. Germline V gene data show CDR1 as MNHNS and CDR2 as SASEGT. The CDR3 is 16 amino acids.

The chain employs TRBV28 and TRBJ2-7, with 9 positions matching TRBD2. V lost 2 bases and J lost 4; bases outside the gene matches: 6. CDR1 is MDHEN and CDR2 is SYDVKM in the germline V gene. The CDR3 length is 15 residues. DNA for the CDR3: TGTGCCAGCAGTTTAGCGGGAGGGCTGTTATACGAGCAGTACTTC. It specifies CASSLAGGLLYEQYF.

The V gene is TRBV14, the J gene TRBJ2-1; 9 bases line up with TRBD2. The junction had 15 bases not matched to a gene; V was cut back by 5 bases and J by 1 base. Germline V lookup: CDR1 SGHDN, CDR2 FVKESK. The CDR3 has 19 residues. The chain's CDR3 is CASSTRTSAPLDSYNEQFF. Written as DNA, the CDR3 is TGTGCCAGCAGCACTCGGACTAGCGCCCCCCTCGATTCCTACAATGAGCAGTTCTTC.

V is TRBV10-2 and J is TRBJ2-7; TRBD1 matches at 9 bases. The CDR3 loop spans 14 amino acids. Trimming removed 6 bases from V and 4 bases from J; junction bases left unmatched: 7. The germline V gene encodes CDR1 WSHSY and CDR2 SAAADI. CDR3 in amino acids: CASRLPGQGYEQYF. The CDR3 DNA follows: TGCGCCAGCAGGTTACCGGGACAGGGATACGAGCAGTACTTC.

This clone was observed a single time. J is TRBJ2-5 and V is TRBV7-9, with 13 nucleotides matching TRBD2. V gave up 3 bases and J gave up 0 bases; unmatched junction bases: 4. The germline CDR1 and CDR2 sequences are SEHNR and FQNEAQ (reference sequence). The CDR3 runs to 17 residues. DNA for the CDR3: TGTGCCAGCAGCTTGGGGACTAGCGGGATGTACCAAGAGACCCAGTACTTC. Amino acids: CASSLGTSGMYQETQYF.

The chain carries TRBV6-5 and TRBJ2-5, with a tentative D call TRBD1 (5 bases). This CDR3 is built from 16 residues. V gave up 2 bases and J gave up 2 bases, with 15 bases separating them. Germline V gene data show CDR1 as MNHEY and CDR2 as SVGAGI. The CDR3 DNA reads TGTGCCAGCAGTTACGGGGCCTTGGCCGGACAAGAGACCCAGTACTTC. It is translated as CASSYGALAGQETQYF.

The chain joins TRBV5-1 to TRBJ2-1; D may be TRBD2 (6 bases). Germline CDR1 SGHRS, CDR2 YFSETQ. Between the trimmed V and J ends, which lost 0 bases and 10 bases, there was a span of 20 bases. The length of the CDR3 is 16 residues. Here the CDR3 reads CASSLDPGLPSNEQFF. The CDR3, as DNA: TGCGCCAGCAGCTTGGATCCGGGACTCCCTTCTAACGAGCAGTTCTTC.

The chain carries TRBV7-9 and TRBJ2-7, with a tentative D call TRBD2 (6 bases). Trimming shortened V by 0 bases and J by 7 bases, and 22 bases separated the two germline ends. Germline values: CDR1 SEHNR, CDR2 FQNEAQ (reference sequence). The CDR3 covers 17 residues. DNA of the CDR3: TGTGCCAGCAGCTTAGCGGGCGAGGGACTCAACCTACGGGAGCAGTACTTC. It specifies CASSLAGEGLNLREQYF.

The V call is TRBV20-1, the J call TRBJ2-3; D is unresolved. The germline V gene has CDR1 DFQATT and CDR2 SNEGSKA (reference sequence). CDR3 length: 11 residues. The germline V and J ends were trimmed by 6 bases and 5 bases, with 9 bases remaining between them. The CDR3 reads CSAGFGDTQYF. CDR3 sequence (DNA): TGCAGTGCCGGATTTGGAGATACGCAGTATTTT.

This clone appeared once. CDR3 DNA sequence: TGTGCCAGCAGCCCTCGCCAGGGCCGCGGTGAGCAGTTCTTC. Translating gives CASSPRQGRGEQFF. The chain has TRBV11-3 and TRBJ2-1, with TRBD1 as a possible D gene (5 bases). V was clipped by 5 bases and J by 9 bases, with 17 bases between them. The length of the CDR3 is 14 residues. Germline V gene sequence: CDR1 SGHNT, CDR2 YENEEA.

The chain employs TRBV28 and TRBJ2-7; the D call may be TRBD1 or TRBD2 (5 bases each). The CDR3 is 15 amino acids. Germline V lookup: CDR1 MDHEN, CDR2 SYDVKM. Between the trimmed V and J ends, which lost 3 bases and 0 bases, there was a span of 12 bases. The CDR3 loop reads CASSFRGVSSYEQYF. CDR3 DNA: TGTGCCAGCAGTTTTCGAGGGGTGAGCTCCTACGAGCAGTACTTC. Drawing the rest from reference TRBV28 and TRBJ2-7, the complete variable domain is DVKVTQSSRYLVKRTGEKVFLECVQDMDHENMFWYRQDPGLGLRLIYFSYDVKMKEKGDIPEGYSVSREKKERFSLILESASTNQTSMYLCASSFRGVSSYEQYFGPGTRLTVT.

The chain couples TRBV19 to TRBJ2-7; TRBD1 agrees at 10 bases. The germline gives CDR1 LNHDA, CDR2 SQIVND (reference sequence). V lost 3 bases to trimming and J lost 5 bases; unmatched junction nucleotides: 4. This CDR3 has 14 amino acids. The CDR3 DNA reads TGTGCCAGTAGTATGACAGGGGGCATGGACGAGCAGTACTTC. Translating gives CASSMTGGMDEQYF.

This rearrangement joins TRBV14 to TRBJ2-1; possible D gene TRBD1, 5 bases. The CDR3 contains 14 residues. V was cut by 4 bases and J by 6 bases, with 13 bases left in between. Looked up from germline, CDR1 is SGHDN and CDR2 is FVKESK. The CDR3 DNA reads as TGTGCCAGCAGCCCTCTAGGGGAAGGCAATGAGCAGTTCTTC. Protein sequence: CASSPLGEGNEQFF. The full variable domain, in which reference TRBV14 and TRBJ2-1 provide the parts outside the CDR3, is EAGVTQFPSHSVIEKGQTVTLRCDPISGHDNLYWYRRVMGKEIKFLLHFVKESKQDESGMPNNRFLAERTGGTYSTLKVQPAELEDSGVYFCASSPLGEGNEQFFGPGTRLTVL.

The chain employs TRBV11-2 and TRBJ2-7; D not certain. The ends were cut back, 3 bases at V and 4 bases at J, with 16 bases in the middle. The CDR3 has 15 residues. The germline V gene encodes CDR1 SGHAT and CDR2 FQNNGV. The CDR3 nucleotides read TGTGCCAGCAGCTTTCCTCCCGGTTTGGGGTACGAGCAGTACTTC. Translation gives CASSFPPGLGYEQYF.

The chain combines TRBV30 with TRBJ1-2, with D uncertain. The CDR3 spans 14 residues. Germline V CDR1 and CDR2: GTSNPN, SVGIG (reference sequence). Trimming took off 1 base at V and 0 bases at J, with 9 bases between the two ends. The CDR3 spells CAWSEMGPNYGYTF. The CDR3 DNA follows: TGTGCCTGGAGTGAAATGGGCCCTAACTATGGCTACACCTTC.

The chain has TRBV7-8 and TRBJ1-1; TRBD1 matches at 7 bases. V shed 0 bases and J 1 base; nucleotides not matched to a gene: 5. This CDR3 is 16 amino acids long. The V gene's germline CDR1 is SGHVS and CDR2 FQNEAQ. The CDR3 loop is CASSLAGGRENTEAFF. CDR3 nucleotides: TGTGCCAGCAGCTTAGCAGGGGGCCGGGAGAACACTGAAGCTTTCTTT.

The chain joins TRBV10-3 to TRBJ2-5; 8 positions match TRBD1. There are 13 residues in the CDR3. Germline V gene data show CDR1 as ENHRY and CDR2 as SYGVKD. V shed 4 bases and J 6 bases; nucleotides not matched to a gene: 4. The DNA for the CDR3 is TGTGCCATCAGTGCAGGGGGCGCAAAGACCCAGTACTTC. Translation gives CAISAGGAKTQYF.

V usage is TRBV9 and J usage is TRBJ2-7; 9 nucleotides line up with TRBD2. The CDR3 sequence is 15 residues long. The trim removed 2 bases at V and 4 bases at J, leaving 7 bases unmatched. Germline V lookup: CDR1 SGDLS, CDR2 YYNGEE. The CDR3 nucleotides read TGTGCCAGCAGCGTCGGTAGCGGGGGCTCATACGAGCAGTACTTC. Translating gives CASSVGSGGSYEQYF.

J is TRBJ1-4 and V is TRBV28; 7 bases match TRBD1. CDR1 is MDHEN and CDR2 is SYDVKM in the germline V gene. This CDR3 region has 13 residues. V trimming: 6 bases; J trimming: 7 bases; junction bases outside the gene matches: 5. The CDR3 sequence is CASRGRGREKLFF. The DNA of the CDR3 is TGTGCCAGCAGGGGGAGGGGGCGTGAAAAACTGTTTTTT.

This clone was counted once. The chain carries TRBV27 and TRBJ2-3; TRBD2 might be the D (6 bases). The V end lost 6 bases, the J end lost 4 bases, and 17 bases lay between the germline ends. The CDR3 has 15 residues. CDR1 is MNHEY, CDR2 SMNVEV, per germline (reference sequence). DNA of the CDR3: TGTGCCAGCAGGGGGGGAGCTCGCGTCGCAGATACGCAGTATTTT. Amino acids: CASRGGARVADTQYF.